Below, 29 T cell receptor beta chains from the same sample are listed, as sequenced in a study of T cell changes during pregnancy in multiple sclerosis. Sequencing was performed with immunoSEQ multiplex PCR; in TCRdb, only in-frame clones are kept and a portion is missing. The sample consists of around 110,000 clones, roughly 89% of them appearing once. The sample here was peripheral blood, taken before pregnancy. These receptors came from a female donor with multiple sclerosis, enrolled in a pregnancy study.

This chain joins TRBV18 and TRBJ1-3; no clear D. The CDR3 extends over 13 amino acids. The germline V gene encodes CDR1 KGHSH and CDR2 LQKENI. Trimming took off 3 bases at V and 0 bases at J, with 3 bases between the two ends. CDR3 amino acids: CASSPRSGNTIYF. The CDR3 nucleotides read TGTGCCAGCTCACCTCGCTCTGGAAACACCATATATTTT.

J is TRBJ1-1 and V is TRBV27; tentatively, D is TRBD1 (5 bases). The V and J ends lost 6 bases and 4 bases respectively, with 12 bases between them. Germline CDR1 MNHEY, CDR2 SMNVEV (reference sequence). This CDR3 is 13 amino acids long. CDR3 residues: CASRGLKGTEAFF. CDR3 DNA: TGTGCCAGCAGGGGACTAAAAGGCACTGAAGCTTTCTTT.

The chain is built from TRBV7-9 and TRBJ1-4; no definite D call. CDR1 is SEHNR and CDR2 is FQNEAQ in the germline V gene (reference sequence). V shed 3 bases and J shed 0 bases, with 8 bases lying between them. The CDR3 runs 15 residues. The CDR3 DNA reads TGTGCCAGCAGCTTCCTCGGGACAACTAATGAAAAACTGTTTTTT. It encodes CASSFLGTTNEKLFF.

Written as DNA, the CDR3 is TGTGCCATCAGTGCTGGGAACACAGGGGACAATGAGCAGTTCTTC. As protein: CAISAGNTGDNEQFF. The chain carries TRBV10-3 and TRBJ2-1, with 7 bases aligning to TRBD1. J lost 5 bases, V lost 4 bases, and 8 bases had no gene match. The germline V gene has CDR1 ENHRY and CDR2 SYGVKD. The CDR3 runs to 15 residues.

The rearrangement links TRBV4-1 to TRBJ2-1; 7 bases align to TRBD2. J was trimmed by 7 bases and V by 0 bases; bases with no gene match: 6. This CDR3 has 15 amino acids. The V gene's germline CDR1 is MGHRA and CDR2 YSYEKL. CDR3 coding DNA: TGCGCCAGCAGCCAAGAGGGCGGGGGTCGGAATGAGCAGTTCTTC. Translating gives CASSQEGGGRNEQFF.

This clone has just one count. The V and J genes are TRBV18 and TRBJ2-3; tentative D call: TRBD1 (6 bases). Trimming shortened V by 6 bases and J by 1 base, and 23 bases separated the two germline ends. Germline values: CDR1 KGHSH, CDR2 LQKENI. This CDR3 contains 18 residues. CDR3 amino acids: CASSPNYRTVFRTDTQYF. The CDR3 region has the DNA TGTGCCAGCTCCCCCAACTACAGGACAGTCTTCCGCACAGATACGCAGTATTTT.

Points on this clone: The germline gene is not matched at one end of the junction; a read error may be the cause. The CDR3: CASSPMTASNYGFTF. In DNA, the CDR3 is TGTGCCAGCTCACCGATGACTGCCTCTAACTATGGCTTCACCTTC. This chain joins TRBV18 and TRBJ1-2; unclear D gene. Looked up from germline, CDR1 is KGHSH and CDR2 is LQKENI. CDR3 length: 15 residues.

This chain links TRBV19 with TRBJ1-5, with TRBD1 matching 12 bases. This CDR3 is 16 amino acids long. CDR1 is LNHDA, CDR2 SQIVND, per germline (reference sequence). The ends lost 8 bases at V and 5 bases at J; junction bases unmatched: 10. Written as DNA, the CDR3 is TGTGCCAGTCGACAAACCGGGACAGGGGGCCATCAGCCCCAGCATTTT. As protein: CASRQTGTGGHQPQHF.

The chain combines TRBV6-5 with TRBJ1-1; D may be TRBD1 (6 bases). Germline V CDR1 and CDR2: MNHEY, SVGAGI. The CDR3 is 14 amino acids. V was trimmed by 5 bases and J by 1 base, leaving 11 bases between them. CDR3 DNA: TGTGCCAGCAGTCCCGAGGGACAGAACACTGAAGCTTTCTTT. It is translated as CASSPEGQNTEAFF.

This clone was observed a handful of times. V and J are TRBV30 and TRBJ1-1; D perhaps matches TRBD1 (5 bases). Germline CDR1 GTSNPN, CDR2 SVGIG (reference sequence). This CDR3 comprises 14 residues. The V gene lost 3 bases and the J gene lost 4 bases, with 15 bases spanning the gap. The CDR3 bases are TGTGCCTGGAGAGACAGTTGGGGAAGCACTGAAGCTTTCTTT. It is translated as CAWRDSWGSTEAFF.

The CDR3 nucleotides read TGTGCCAGCAGTTTTTCAGGGGCCCACGAGCAGTACTTC. Its protein product is CASSFSGAHEQYF. V gene TRBV27 combines with J gene TRBJ2-7, with D tentatively TRBD1 (6 bases). V lost 3 bases and J lost 5, with 11 bases in between. The CDR3 covers 13 residues. The germline gives CDR1 MNHEY, CDR2 SMNVEV (reference sequence).

This clone was detected only once. V and J are TRBV25-1 and TRBJ2-5; D call uncertain. The germline V gene has CDR1 MGHDK and CDR2 SYGVNS. The V and J ends lost 3 bases and 1 base respectively, with 9 bases between them. This CDR3 is 14 amino acids long. CDR3 amino acids: CASSEYSPQETQYF. Here the CDR3 DNA reads TGTGCCAGCAGTGAGTACAGCCCCCAAGAGACCCAGTACTTC.

The chain has TRBV6-6 and TRBJ2-7, with TRBD1 matching 7 bases. CDR3 length equals 16 residues. From germline, CDR1 is MNHNY and CDR2 SVGAGI (reference sequence). The ends lost 0 bases at V and 0 bases at J; junction bases unmatched: 5. The CDR3 DNA follows: TGTGCCAGCAGTTACTCAAGAGGACAGGTCTCCTACGAGCAGTACTTC. Amino acids: CASSYSRGQVSYEQYF.

J is TRBJ2-7 and V is TRBV4-3, with D possibly TRBD2 on 6 matching bases. Between the trimmed V and J ends, which lost 1 base and 3 bases, there was a span of 13 bases. Germline CDR1 LGHNA, CDR2 YSLEER. CDR3 length: 15 residues. The CDR3 sequence is CASSQALAVYYEQYF. As DNA, the CDR3 is TGCGCCAGCAGCCAAGCACTAGCTGTATACTACGAGCAGTACTTC.

In DNA, the CDR3 is TGCGCCAGCAGCTTACAGACAGGGATGGACGAGCAGTACTTC. This codes for CASSLQTGMDEQYF. The rearrangement joins TRBV5-1 to TRBJ2-7; 7 bases line up with TRBD1. CDR1 is SGHRS and CDR2 is YFSETQ in the germline V gene. The CDR3 is 14 residues long. Unmatched junction bases numbered 7, after V lost 2 bases and J lost 5 bases.

This chain connects TRBV10-3 to TRBJ1-5, with 7 bases matching TRBD1. Germline V gene sequence: CDR1 ENHRY, CDR2 SYGVKD. CDR3 length: 14 amino acids. V trimming: 5 bases; J trimming: 7 bases; junction bases outside the gene matches: 8. This CDR3 is CAISHTGAKQPQHF. The DNA for the CDR3 is TGTGCCATCAGTCACACAGGGGCAAAGCAGCCCCAGCATTTT.

V is TRBV18 and J is TRBJ2-7; possible D gene TRBD2, 5 bases. The CDR3 spans 14 residues. Per the germline V gene, CDR1 is KGHSH and CDR2 is LQKENI. V lost 2 bases to trimming and J lost 3 bases, with 11 bases between them. In nucleotides, the CDR3 is TGTGCCAGCTCACCAACGACTACATTCTACGAGCAGTACTTC. Protein product: CASSPTTTFYEQYF.

V and J are TRBV15 and TRBJ1-2; 7 bases match TRBD1. Germline V CDR1 and CDR2: LNHNV, YYDKDF (reference sequence). The CDR3 has 14 residues. Trimming at V came to 1 base and at J to 8 bases, leaving 7 bases not matched to a gene. The CDR3 sequence: CATSRGFTGEGYTF. Written as DNA, the CDR3 is TGTGCCACCAGCAGAGGTTTTACAGGGGAAGGCTACACCTTC. Based on the CDR3 plus reference TRBV15 and TRBJ1-2, the full variable domain is DAMVIQNPRYQVTQFGKPVTLSCSQTLNHNVMYWYQQKSSQAPKLLFHYYDKDFNNEADTPDNFQSRRPNTSFCFLDIRSPGLGDTAMYLCATSRGFTGEGYTFGSGTRLTVV.

The rearrangement links TRBV7-6 to TRBJ1-6; D is ambiguous. V was shortened by 4 bases and J by 9 bases, with 19 bases between the two germline ends. The germline gives CDR1 SGHVS, CDR2 FNYEAQ. The CDR3 length is 16 residues. The CDR3 DNA reads TGTGCCAGCAGCTCGGACGCGGCCGCACGGGGTTCACCCCTCCACTTT. It translates to CASSSDAAARGSPLHF.

Concerning this clone: Germline and junction disagree at one end, which may indicate a read error. The chain uses TRBV27 and TRBJ2-3, with a possible D match to TRBD2 (5 bases). CDR1 and CDR2 from the germline V gene are MNHEY and SMNVEV (reference sequence). The CDR3 contains 15 residues. The CDR3: CASSSPPGITDMQYF. CDR3 DNA sequence: TGTGCCAGCAGTTCACCCCCGGGGATCACAGATATGCAGTATTTT.

About this clone itself: At one of its ends the junction is not consistent with the germline gene, which may arise from a read error. The J gene is TRBJ2-7, the V gene TRBV18; 9 nucleotides align to TRBD2. The CDR3 sequence is 14 residues long. Germline V gene lookup returns CDR1 KGHSH and CDR2 LQKENI. The CDR3 DNA reads as TGTGCCAGCTCACCGGGACTAGCAGCCCACGAGCGGTACTTC. It translates to CASSPGLAAHERYF. The entire variable domain, with the rest obtained from reference TRBV18 and TRBJ2-7, is as follows: NAGVMQNPRHLVRRRGQEARLRCSPMKGHSHVYWYRQLPEEGLKFMVYLQKENIIDESGMPKERFSAEFPKEGPSILRIQQVVRGDSAAYFCASSPGLAAHERYFGPGTRLTVT.

This clone appeared a single time. J is TRBJ2-3 and V is TRBV11-3; 8 bases map to TRBD2. The V gene's germline CDR1 is SGHNT and CDR2 YENEEA. The CDR3 covers 15 residues. V dropped 1 base and J dropped 4; count of bases not matched to a gene: 4. The CDR3 region is CASSLVAGIADTQYF. DNA of the CDR3: TGTGCCAGCAGCTTAGTAGCGGGGATCGCAGATACGCAGTATTTT.

This chain joins TRBV5-4 and TRBJ2-1; TRBD2 aligns across 9 bases. Germline loops: CDR1 SGHNT, CDR2 YYREEE (reference sequence). The CDR3 totals 17 residues. J gave up 7 bases and V 0 bases, and 11 bases lay outside the gene matches. CDR3 region: CASSLAGRLAGLNEQFF. CDR3 sequence (DNA): TGTGCCAGCAGCTTGGCGGGTCGGCTAGCGGGACTAAATGAGCAGTTCTTC.

The CDR3 sequence is CASSSSGTDTQYF. The CDR3, as DNA: TGTGCCAGCAGCTCTAGCGGCACAGATACGCAGTATTTT. The chain uses TRBV11-1 and TRBJ2-3; D possibly corresponds to TRBD2 (6 bases). The V gene lost 4 bases and the J gene lost 1 base, with 6 bases spanning the gap. Germline V gives CDR1 SGHAT, CDR2 FQDESV (reference sequence). The CDR3 extends over 13 amino acids.

The chain joins TRBV12-1 to TRBJ1-6. TRBV12-1 is marked as a pseudogene. CDR3 length equals 13 residues. The CDR3 sequence is CATPRLHNSPLHF. The DNA of the CDR3 is TGTGCCACCCCAAGACTACATAATTCACCCCTCCACTTT.

V is TRBV27 and J is TRBJ1-6; the D is unclear. Germline CDR1 is MNHEY and CDR2 is SMNVEV (reference sequence). The V end lost 6 bases, the J end lost 7 bases, and 7 bases lay between the germline ends. This CDR3 is built from 12 residues. The CDR3 bases are TGTGCCAGCAGCCTCCCGAATTCACCCCTCCACTTT. Protein sequence: CASSLPNSPLHF.

J is TRBJ2-7 and V is TRBV27; possible D gene TRBD1, 6 bases. The CDR3 length is 14 residues. Looked up from germline, CDR1 is MNHEY and CDR2 is SMNVEV (reference sequence). V was trimmed by 4 bases and J by 3 bases, leaving 13 bases between them. This chain's CDR3 is CASSSLMTGYEQYF. The CDR3 DNA sequence: TGTGCCAGCAGTTCCCTCATGACAGGCTACGAGCAGTACTTC.

The CDR3: CASSLRTSREYNEQFF. In DNA, the CDR3 is TGCGCCAGCAGCCTACGAACTAGCAGGGAATACAATGAGCAGTTCTTC. V gene TRBV4-3 combines with J gene TRBJ2-1; D possibly corresponds to TRBD2 (6 bases). Trimming cost V 4 bases and J 4 bases, with 17 bases left between them. The CDR3 runs to 16 residues. Germline CDR1 is LGHNA and CDR2 is YSLEER.

This clone was counted between two and nine times. The chain employs TRBV5-4 and TRBJ1-2; D possibly corresponds to TRBD1 (5 bases). This CDR3 is built from 14 residues. The V end lost 1 base, the J end lost 2 bases, and 9 bases lay between the germline ends. Germline-derived CDR1 and CDR2 are SGHNT and YYREEE (reference sequence). CDR3 in DNA: TGTGCCAGCAGCTTGCAGGGCCTAAACTATGGCTACACCTTC. Its translation is CASSLQGLNYGYTF.